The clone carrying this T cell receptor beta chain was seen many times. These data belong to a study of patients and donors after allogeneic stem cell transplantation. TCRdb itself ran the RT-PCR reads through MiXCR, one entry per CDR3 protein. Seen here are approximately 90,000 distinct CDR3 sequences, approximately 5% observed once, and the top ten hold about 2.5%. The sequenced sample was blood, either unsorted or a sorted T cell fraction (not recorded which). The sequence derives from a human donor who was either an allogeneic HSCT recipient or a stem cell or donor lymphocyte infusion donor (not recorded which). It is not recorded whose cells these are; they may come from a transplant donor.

CDR3 residues: CASSFRGTVNTEAFF. The CDR3 nucleotides are TGTGCCAGCAGTTTCCGGGGGACGGTGAACACTGAAGCTTTCTTT. This chain links TRBV12-3 or TRBV12-4 with TRBJ1-1, with D perhaps matching TRBD1 (5 bases). V lost 3 bases to trimming and J lost 0 bases, with 11 bases between them. There are 15 residues in the CDR3.